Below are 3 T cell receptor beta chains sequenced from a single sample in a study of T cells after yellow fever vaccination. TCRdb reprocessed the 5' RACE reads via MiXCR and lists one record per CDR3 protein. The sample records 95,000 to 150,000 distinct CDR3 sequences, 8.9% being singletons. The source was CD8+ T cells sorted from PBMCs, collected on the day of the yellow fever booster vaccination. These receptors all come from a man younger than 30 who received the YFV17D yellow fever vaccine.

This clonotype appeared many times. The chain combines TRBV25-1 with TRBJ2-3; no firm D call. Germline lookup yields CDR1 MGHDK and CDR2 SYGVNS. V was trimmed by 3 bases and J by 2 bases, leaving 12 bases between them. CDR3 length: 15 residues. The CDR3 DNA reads TGTGCCAGCAGTGAGTGGTCAGAGTTCACAGATACGCAGTATTTT. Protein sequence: CASSEWSEFTDTQYF.

The CDR3 spells CSAIRGQDFNTEAFF. The CDR3 DNA follows: TGCAGTGCTATCCGGGGACAGGACTTTAACACTGAAGCTTTCTTT. This chain links TRBV20-1 with TRBJ1-1; 8 bases agree with TRBD1. CDR1 is DFQATT and CDR2 is SNEGSKA in the germline V gene (reference sequence). The CDR3 is 15 amino acids. V dropped 4 bases and J dropped 2; count of bases not matched to a gene: 9.

The chain's CDR3 is CASSTGAFTSYNEQFF. CDR3 in DNA: TGCGCCAGCAGTACAGGGGCGTTCACCTCCTACAATGAGCAGTTCTTC. J is TRBJ2-1 and V is TRBV4-1, with TRBD1 identical over 7 bases. V shed 6 bases and J 0 bases; nucleotides not matched to a gene: 8. This CDR3 is 16 amino acids long. The V gene's germline CDR1 is MGHRA and CDR2 YSYEKL.